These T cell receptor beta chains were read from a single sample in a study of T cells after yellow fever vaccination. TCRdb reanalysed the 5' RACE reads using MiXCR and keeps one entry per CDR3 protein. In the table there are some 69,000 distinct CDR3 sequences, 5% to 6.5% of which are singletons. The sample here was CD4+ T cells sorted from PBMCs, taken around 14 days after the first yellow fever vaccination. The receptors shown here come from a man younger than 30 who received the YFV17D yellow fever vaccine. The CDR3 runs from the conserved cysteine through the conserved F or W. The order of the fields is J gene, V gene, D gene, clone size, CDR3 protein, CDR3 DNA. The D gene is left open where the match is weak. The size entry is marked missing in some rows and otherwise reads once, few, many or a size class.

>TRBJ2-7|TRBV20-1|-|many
CSGKRLVTYEQYF
TGCAGTGGAAAGCGTCTAGTCACCTACGAGCAGTACTTC
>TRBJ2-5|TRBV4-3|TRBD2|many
CASSPQGLAGNGETQYF
TGCGCCAGCAGCCCACAAGGACTAGCGGGGAATGGGGAGACCCAGTACTTC
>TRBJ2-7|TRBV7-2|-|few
CASSLAWNTYEQYF
TGTGCCAGCAGCTTAGCCTGGAACACCTACGAGCAGTACTTC
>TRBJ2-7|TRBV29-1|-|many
CSAEVGRGYEQYF
TGCAGCGCAGAGGTCGGCAGGGGTTACGAGCAGTACTTC
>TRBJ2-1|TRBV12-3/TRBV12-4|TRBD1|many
CASSLEDRGPGNEQFF
TGTGCCAGCAGTTTAGAGGACAGGGGCCCGGGAAATGAGCAGTTCTTC
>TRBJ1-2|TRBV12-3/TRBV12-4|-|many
CASSVDREIGYTF
TGTGCCAGCAGTGTGGACAGAGAGATCGGCTACACCTTC
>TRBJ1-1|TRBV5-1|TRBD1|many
CASKRQGSNTEAFF
TGCGCCAGCAAAAGACAGGGTTCCAACACTGAAGCTTTCTTT
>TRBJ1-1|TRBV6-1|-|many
CASRQSLQGFTEAFF
TGTGCCAGCAGACAATCCTTACAGGGATTCACTGAAGCTTTCTTT
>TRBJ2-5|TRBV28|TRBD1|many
CASSLQGASETQYF
TGTGCCAGCAGTTTACAGGGGGCATCGGAGACCCAGTACTTC
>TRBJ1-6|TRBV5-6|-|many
CASSLGLGGSPLHF
TGTGCCAGCAGCTTGGGTCTTGGGGGTTCACCCCTCCACTTT
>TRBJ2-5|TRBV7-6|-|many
CASQNPGGSFQTQYF
TGTGCCAGCCAAAATCCGGGGGGCTCATTTCAGACCCAGTACTTC
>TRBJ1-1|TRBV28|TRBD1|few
CASSSGQGDTEAFF
TGTGCCAGCAGTTCAGGACAGGGGGACACTGAAGCTTTCTTT
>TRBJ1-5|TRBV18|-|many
CASSTYNQPQHF
TGTGCCAGCTCAACGTACAATCAGCCCCAGCATTTT
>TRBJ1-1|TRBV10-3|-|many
CAITQTTLNTEAFF
TGTGCCATCACCCAGACGACCTTGAACACTGAAGCTTTCTTT
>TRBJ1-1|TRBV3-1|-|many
CASSQRGPGVAFF
TGTGCCAGCAGCCAACGAGGGCCGGGGGTGGCTTTCTTT
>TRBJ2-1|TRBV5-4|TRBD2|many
CASSLTSGDNEQFF
TGTGCCAGCAGCTTGACTAGCGGGGACAATGAGCAGTTCTTC
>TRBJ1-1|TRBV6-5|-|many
CASSSPGVKTEAFF
TGTGCCAGCAGTTCCCCGGGGGTGAAGACTGAAGCTTTCTTT
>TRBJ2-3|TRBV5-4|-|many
CASSLGAGYTQYF
TGTGCCAGCAGCTTGGGCGCAGGGTACACGCAGTATTTT
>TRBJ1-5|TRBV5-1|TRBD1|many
CASSPEGAPGNQPQHF
TGCGCCAGCAGCCCTGAGGGGGCACCTGGGAATCAGCCCCAGCATTTT
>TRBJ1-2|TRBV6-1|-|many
CASSEARKNYGYTF
TGTGCCAGCAGTGAGGCCAGGAAAAACTATGGCTACACCTTC
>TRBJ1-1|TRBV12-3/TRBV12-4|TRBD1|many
CASRGTTGVIAFF
TGTGCCAGCAGGGGGACCACAGGGGTGATAGCTTTCTTT
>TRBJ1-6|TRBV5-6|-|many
CASSLTGRNSPLHF
TGTGCCAGCAGCTTGACAGGGAGGAATTCACCCCTCCACTTT
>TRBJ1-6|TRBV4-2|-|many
CASSQDDINSPLHF
TGTGCCAGCAGCCAAGATGACATCAATTCACCCCTCCACTTT
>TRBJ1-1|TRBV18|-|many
CASSQRDGEAFF
TGTGCCAGCTCCCAGAGGGACGGTGAAGCTTTCTTT
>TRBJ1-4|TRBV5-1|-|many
CASSPPGAAVEKLFF
TGCGCCAGCAGCCCCCCGGGGGCGGCTGTGGAAAAACTGTTTTTT
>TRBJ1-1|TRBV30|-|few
CAWTKGQRTEAFF
TGTGCCTGGACTAAGGGGCAGAGGACTGAAGCTTTCTTT
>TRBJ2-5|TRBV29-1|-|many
CSVGGAAKTQYF
TGCAGCGTCGGCGGGGCAGCGAAGACCCAGTACTTC
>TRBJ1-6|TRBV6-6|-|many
CASSYWDESPLHF
TGTGCCAGCAGTTACTGGGACGAGTCACCCCTCCACTTT
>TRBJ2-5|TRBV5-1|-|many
CASGATGGQETQYF
TGCGCCAGCGGAGCCACAGGAGGACAAGAGACCCAGTACTTC
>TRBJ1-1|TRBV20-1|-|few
CSATGGHLRVNTEAFF
TGCAGTGCTACCGGTGGGCATTTGAGAGTAAACACTGAAGCTTTCTTT
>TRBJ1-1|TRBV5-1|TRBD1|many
CASSPLTGVGAEAFF
TGCGCCAGCAGCCCTCTAACAGGGGTCGGCGCTGAAGCTTTCTTT
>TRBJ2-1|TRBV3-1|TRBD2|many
CASSQDPSGGYNEQFF
TGTGCCAGCAGCCAAGATCCGAGCGGGGGTTACAATGAGCAGTTCTTC
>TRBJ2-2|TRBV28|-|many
CASTLGGSNTGELFF
TGTGCCAGCACTTTAGGGGGTTCGAACACCGGGGAGCTGTTTTTT
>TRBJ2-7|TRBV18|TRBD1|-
CASAGQGDGEQYF
TGTGCCAGCGCGGGACAGGGTGACGGCGAGCAGTACTTC
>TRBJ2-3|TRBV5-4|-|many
CASSSGTQGDTQYF
TGTGCCAGCAGCTCCGGGACTCAGGGGGATACGCAGTATTTT
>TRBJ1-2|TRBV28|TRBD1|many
CASSFGQGGYGYTF
TGTGCCAGCAGTTTCGGACAGGGCGGGTATGGCTACACCTTC
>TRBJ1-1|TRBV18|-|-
CASSPVFGGTEAFF
TGTGCCAGCTCACCCGTTTTCGGGGGCACTGAAGCTTTCTTT
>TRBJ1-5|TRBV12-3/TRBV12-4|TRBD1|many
CASSSGTASYSNQPQHF
TGTGCCAGCAGTTCCGGGACAGCCAGTTATAGCAATCAGCCCCAGCATTTT
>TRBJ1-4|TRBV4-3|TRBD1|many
CASSQDRHRTGVEKLFF
TGCGCCAGCAGCCAAGATAGGCATCGGACAGGGGTTGAAAAACTGTTTTTT
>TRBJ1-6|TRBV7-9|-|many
CASSLVGSRPSPLHF
TGTGCCAGCAGCTTAGTAGGCAGCCGGCCCTCACCCCTCCACTTT